The clone carrying this T cell receptor beta chain was detected a few times. Its antigen is unidentified. The record originates from a study of response to subunit inactivated influenza vaccine. Overall study findings and caveats: The authors suggested that every seasonal influenza vaccination recruits few new T cells.

Trimming took 11 bases from V and 2 from J; bases not matched to a gene: 4. This CDR3 is built from 13 residues. Germline V gene data show CDR1 as KGHSH and CDR2 as LQKENI. In TCRdb, the RT-PCR reads were re-called with MiXCR into one record per CDR3 protein. The sample consists of hundreds of thousands of distinct CDR3 sequences, less than 20% of them appearing once. The sequence derives from a man aged 50-60 years who received an inactivated influenza vaccine. This material consisted of PBMCs from blood, taken less than 13 days after vaccination. This chain joins TRBV18 and TRBJ2-5, with TRBD1 identical over 11 bases. The CDR3 is CAGQGAAQETQYF. CDR3 bases: TGTGCCGGACAGGGGGCAGCGCAAGAGACCCAGTACTTC.